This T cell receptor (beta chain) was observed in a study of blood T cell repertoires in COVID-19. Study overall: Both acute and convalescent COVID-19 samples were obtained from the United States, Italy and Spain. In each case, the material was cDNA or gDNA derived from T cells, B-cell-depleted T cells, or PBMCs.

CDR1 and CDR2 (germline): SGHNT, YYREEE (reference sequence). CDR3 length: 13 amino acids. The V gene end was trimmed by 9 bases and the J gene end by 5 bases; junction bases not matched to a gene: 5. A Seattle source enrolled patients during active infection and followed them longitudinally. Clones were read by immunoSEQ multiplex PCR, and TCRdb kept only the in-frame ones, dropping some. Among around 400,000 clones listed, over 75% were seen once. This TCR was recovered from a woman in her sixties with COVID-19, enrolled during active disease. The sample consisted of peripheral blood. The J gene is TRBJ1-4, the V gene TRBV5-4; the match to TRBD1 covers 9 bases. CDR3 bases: TGTGCCACGGCGGGACAGGGAAATGAAAAACTGTTTTTT. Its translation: CATAGQGNEKLFF.